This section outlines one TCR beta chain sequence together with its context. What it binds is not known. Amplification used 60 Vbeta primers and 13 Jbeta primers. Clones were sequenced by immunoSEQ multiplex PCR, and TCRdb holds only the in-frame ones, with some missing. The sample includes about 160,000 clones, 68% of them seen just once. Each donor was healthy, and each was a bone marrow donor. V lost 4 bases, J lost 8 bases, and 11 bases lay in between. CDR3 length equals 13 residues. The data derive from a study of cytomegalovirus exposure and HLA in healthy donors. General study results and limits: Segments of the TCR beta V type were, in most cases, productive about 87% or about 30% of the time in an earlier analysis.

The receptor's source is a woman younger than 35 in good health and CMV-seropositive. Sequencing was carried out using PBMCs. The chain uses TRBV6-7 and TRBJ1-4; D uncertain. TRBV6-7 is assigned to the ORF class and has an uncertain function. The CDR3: CASSWPLWEKLFF. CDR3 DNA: TGTGCCAGCAGTTGGCCATTGTGGGAAAAACTGTTTTTT.